This TCR beta chain derives from a study of cytomegalovirus exposure and HLA in healthy donors (dated by TCRdb to 2016 to 2017). About the investigation overall: An earlier analysis of fewer than 750 of the donors reported 250 to 350 Gb of sequence data and 95 million to 130 million unique TCR beta sequences obtained from approximately 180 million T cells. An early release that covered roughly 600 HLA-typed donors contained approximately 300 gigabases of sequencing data and 80 million or so unique TCR sequences. The genetic ancestry cluster associated with self-reported Caucasian donors included about four fifths of the 300 to 400 genotyped donors. The study was designed to test whether signatures of past pathogen exposure could be identified by cataloging public T cell receptors. The study profiled the T cell repertoires of 500 to 800 subjects by immunosequencing and related them to cytomegalovirus serostatus. Along with the roughly 670-subject first cohort, a separate validation cohort of some 130 different subjects was used. The study combined high-throughput TCR immunosequencing, statistical association of individual TCRs with disease status, and machine learning to predict cytomegalovirus infection status. A later analysis re-analyzed previously published TCR beta repertoires from roughly 690 donors and added high-resolution HLA genotyping to study TCR occurrence patterns. Rather than using new phenotypic data, the later analysis identified candidate immune exposures from TCR beta sequences and from how often those sequences occurred across donors. An earlier analysis of approximately 630 of the donors applied high-throughput TCR beta sequencing to assess whether each TCR beta V gene segment acted as functional or pseudogenic. Alongside the repertoire data, information on donor age, sex, ethnicity and CMV serostatus was compiled. In a later genetic analysis, genome-wide SNP genotypes for about 65% of the 666 donors were used, and that subset was treated as a discovery cohort. Every discovery cohort repertoire had been produced on one sequencing platform. HLA typing covered class I and class II loci at four-digit resolution. The number of typed donors differed by locus: roughly 620-630 for A, B, C, DRB1 and DQB1; 500 to 550 for DQA1; approximately 600 for DPA1; and about 450 for DPB1. Roughly five DR-DQ haplotypes were treated as single units for association and clustering because of strong linkage in the cohort. On average, around 200,000 unique TCR beta nucleotide sequences were sequenced per donor among about 400 genotyped donors of the cohort, with 15% to 20% of those sequences being non-productive. The research as a whole found: Most TCR sequences were seen in very few donors, while some public TCRs were found in many individuals. In an earlier analysis of approximately 590 of the donors, most TCR beta V segments were observed in productive rearrangements about 90% or about 30% of the time, broadly matching IMGT annotations. Compared with equally common non-associated chains, HLA-associated TCR beta chains in a later analysis were more clonally expanded and had lower generation probabilities. In a later analysis, TCR association rates were found to vary across HLA loci, with the most associated TCRs seen for DRB1 alleles and the fewest for HLA-C alleles. Several of the top co-occurrence clusters appeared to be linked to parvovirus B19, influenza, CMV and Epstein-Barr virus, according to a later analysis. A later genetic analysis associated a missense DCLRE1C variant with V-gene and J-gene trimming of TCR beta chains, and an independent cohort replicated the association. In both the original and validation cohorts, the classifier was reported to diagnose cytomegalovirus status with high specificity and sensitivity. A total of 150 or so TCR beta chains were listed by the study as associated with cytomegalovirus. According to the authors, the approach could potentially be generalized to other disease states and immunological phenotypes. Only TCR beta chains were sequenced in this cohort, and the absence of alpha or paired-chain data limited detectable features. In a later genetic analysis, fewer N-insertions in productive TCRs were reported among donors in an Asian-associated ancestry cluster than the approximately 670-donor mean. Roughly uniform sequencing depth across donors was assumed in presence/absence analyses, although this assumption may not hold. In vitro tests confirmed that three of the cytomegalovirus-associated TCR beta chains recognize cytomegalovirus antigens. At a false discovery rate of 0.05, a later analysis linked fewer than 20,000 TCR beta sequences to specific HLA alleles. Linkage disequilibrium might explain the correlated functional status among segregating V segments, but an unknown experimental factor could not be excluded. In a later analysis, most CMV-associated TCR beta chains were found to appear HLA-restricted, with HLA associations seemingly driven largely by CMV exposure. Because counts were too low, more than 15 rarely observed V segments, including chromosome 9 orphons, were excluded from the earlier analysis of some 540 of the donors. Because HLA typing was unavailable for some donors at each locus, only the typed subset was used in association tests. Immune exposure information for the cohort was limited to CMV serostatus. The sequencing pipeline was judged likely to have produced a cluster of highly shared sequence variants as a technical artifact. A further reported finding was that TCR beta sequences accurately predicted the HLA-A and HLA-B alleles for most subjects in the first cohort. When HLA alleles, especially DR and DQ, strongly co-occurred, TCR associations were difficult to assign to individual alleles. Some IMGT-functional V segments, including TRBV6-2 and TRBV6-3, could not be told apart with the 87-base-pair reads, so those segments were excluded.

The cohort was made up of under 800 healthy bone marrow donors. Cohort members were all nominally healthy when sampled, although unrecorded immune exposures were likely present. The donor tested CMV seronegative, placing the donor among the roughly 400 seronegative members of the cohort. A peripheral blood sample was provided by each donor, and peripheral blood mononuclear cells were used for TCR beta sequencing. Genomic DNA extraction from the blood cell samples was performed with the Qiagen DNeasy Blood Extraction Kit. In the case of this clone: Its antigen has not been determined. Per-nucleotide qualities are absent, and no much larger clonotype sits a single base away.

From V the trimming removes 8 bases and from J it removes 4 bases, while the gene matches leave 12 bases of the junction unaccounted for. The CDR3 covers 15 residues, taking in both the cysteine and the phenylalanine. Only CDR3 DNA remains: 45 bases, in frame from the first base. For CDR1 and CDR2, the germline V gene (reference sequence) lists LNHDA and SQIVND. Library generation was performed with the immunoSEQ multiplex PCR assay. The multiplex PCR relied on a mix of 60 forward primers for TCR Vbeta segments and 13 reverse primers for TCR Jbeta segments. Amplification of the CDR3 region of rearranged TCR beta genes was performed with a multiplex PCR assay on genomic DNA. Amplified TCR beta libraries were sequenced as 87-base-pair reads on the Illumina HiSeq System. As for how the authors treated the data: A later analysis tallied about 77 million unique TCR beta chains across the 666 repertoires, and some 10 million of those chains were shared by two or more donors. A nearest-neighbor algorithm error-corrected the raw reads and collapsed the reads into unique sequences, merging closely related sequences to remove PCR and sequencing errors. V, D and J gene segments were assigned by aligning CDR3 sequences to IMGT reference sequences. For a sequence to be retained, a match of at least six nucleotides to both a V gene segment and a J gene segment was required. Rearrangements were classified as productive when the CDR3 lacked stop codons and remained in frame with V and J, and all other rearrangements were classified as non-productive. CDR3 was defined according to IMGT convention as the region running from the second conserved V-encoded cysteine to the conserved J-encoded phenylalanine. The earlier analysis of 450 to 750 of the donors excluded any sequence lacking an unambiguous match to a single V gene segment. In an earlier analysis of roughly 600 of the donors, a V segment was called functional when productive rearrangements were above 56.7%, and segregating when the standard deviation between donors exceeded 5%. A statistical classification framework was built for diagnosing cytomegalovirus status from the catalog of TCR beta chain sequences. In a later analysis, V and J genes were assigned by comparing TCR nucleotide sequences against IMGT/GENE-DB human TR gene sequences. The TCRdist pipeline was used in a later analysis to assign CDR3 sequences and most-parsimonious VDJ recombination scenarios. A later analysis defined each TCR beta chain by its CDR3 amino acid sequence plus V-gene family, and excluded reads lacking a unique V-gene family. To address suspected cross-contamination and a sequencing artifact, a later analysis removed several hundred highly shared, low-generation-probability nucleotide sequences. In a later analysis, a clonal expansion index for each public chain was calculated from normalized within-repertoire ranks of inferred template counts. In a later analysis, generation probabilities were computed using a VDJ recombination model fitted to out-of-frame rearrangements, and the results were checked against IGoR. In a later analysis, hypergeometric tests were used to score TCR-TCR, TCR-HLA and TCR-CMV co-occurrence, with a repertoire-size bias correction applied to TCR pairs. To estimate false discovery rates, a later analysis permuted the HLA or CMV assignments 20 times. A later analysis grouped co-occurring TCRs with DBSCAN, adding TCRdist sequence similarity when clustering within HLA-allele-positive subsets. Repertoires with fewer than 30,000 or more than 120,000 public chains were left out of co-occurrence clustering, as were a handful of repertoires with anomalous nucleotide sharing. In TCRdb, the immuneACCESS table is reduced to in-frame sequences with V and J assigned. These tables do not hold every clone; where another copy was compared, an unresolved V gene accounts for under half, and the others remain unexplained. V and J calls and clone size are as listed in that table; D and trimming were resolved from the DNA. The table for this sample lists about 220,000 clones; approximately 70% of them were counted only once. Together, the top ten hold 1.8% of the sample.

Recombination joined TRBV19 with TRBJ2-3; 7 nucleotides in the junction match TRBD2. The sequencing input was PBMCs. This clonotype was sampled from a woman in her 30s in good health and CMV-seronegative. CDR3 region: CASSRSAGVADTQYF. The nucleotide sequence reads TGTGCCAGTTCACGGAGTGCGGGAGTGGCAGATACGCAGTATTTT.